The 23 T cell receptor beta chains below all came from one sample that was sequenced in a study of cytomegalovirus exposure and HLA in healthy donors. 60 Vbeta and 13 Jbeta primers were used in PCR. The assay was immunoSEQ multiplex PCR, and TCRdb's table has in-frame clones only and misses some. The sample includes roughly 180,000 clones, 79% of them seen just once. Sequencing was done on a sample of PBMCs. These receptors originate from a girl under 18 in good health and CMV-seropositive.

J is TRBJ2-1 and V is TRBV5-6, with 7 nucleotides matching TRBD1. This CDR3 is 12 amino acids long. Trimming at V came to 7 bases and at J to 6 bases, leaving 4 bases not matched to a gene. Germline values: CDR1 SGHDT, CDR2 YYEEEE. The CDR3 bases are TGTGCCAGCTTAGCAGGGGGCAATGAGCAGTTCTTC. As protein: CASLAGGNEQFF.

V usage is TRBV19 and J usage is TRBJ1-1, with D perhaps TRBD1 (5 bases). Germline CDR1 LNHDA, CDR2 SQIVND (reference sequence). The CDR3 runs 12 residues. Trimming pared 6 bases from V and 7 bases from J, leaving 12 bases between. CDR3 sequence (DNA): TGTGCCAGTAGGACAGCCTCTCATGAAGCTTTCTTT. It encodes CASRTASHEAFF. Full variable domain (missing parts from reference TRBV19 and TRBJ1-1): DGGITQSPKYLFRKEGQNVTLSCEQNLNHDAMYWYRQDPGQGLRLIYYSQIVNDFQKGDIAEGYSVSREKKESFPLTVTSAQKNPTAFYLCASRTASHEAFFGQGTRLTVV.

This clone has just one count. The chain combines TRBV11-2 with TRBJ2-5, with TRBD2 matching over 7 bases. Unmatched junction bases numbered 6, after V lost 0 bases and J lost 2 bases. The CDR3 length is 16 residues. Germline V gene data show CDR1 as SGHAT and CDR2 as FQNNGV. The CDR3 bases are TGTGCCAGCAGCTTAGAGAGGTGGGGGGGGCAAGAGACCCAGTACTTC. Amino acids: CASSLERWGGQETQYF.

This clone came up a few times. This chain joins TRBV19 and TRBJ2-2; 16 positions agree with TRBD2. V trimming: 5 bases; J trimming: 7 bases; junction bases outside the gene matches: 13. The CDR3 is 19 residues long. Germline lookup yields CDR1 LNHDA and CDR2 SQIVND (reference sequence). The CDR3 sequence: CASSARTGLAGGEFGELFF. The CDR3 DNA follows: TGTGCCAGTAGTGCCCGAACGGGACTAGCGGGGGGGGAGTTCGGGGAGCTGTTTTTT.

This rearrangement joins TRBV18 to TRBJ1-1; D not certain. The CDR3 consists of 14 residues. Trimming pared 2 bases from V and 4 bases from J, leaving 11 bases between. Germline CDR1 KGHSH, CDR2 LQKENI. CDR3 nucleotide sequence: TGTGCCAGCTCACCAAACAGCAGCCCCACTGAAGCTTTCTTT. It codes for CASSPNSSPTEAFF.

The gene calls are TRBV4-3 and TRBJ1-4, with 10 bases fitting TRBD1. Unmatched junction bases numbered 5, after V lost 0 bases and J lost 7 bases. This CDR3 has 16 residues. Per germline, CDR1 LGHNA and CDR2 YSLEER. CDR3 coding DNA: TGCGCCAGCAGCCAAGAACCCGGACAGGGGGGTGAAAAACTGTTTTTT. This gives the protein CASSQEPGQGGEKLFF.

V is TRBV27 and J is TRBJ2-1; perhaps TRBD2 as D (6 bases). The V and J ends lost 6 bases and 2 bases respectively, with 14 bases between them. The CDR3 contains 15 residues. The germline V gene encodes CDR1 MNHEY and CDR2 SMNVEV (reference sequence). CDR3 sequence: CASSPIGGPYNEQFF. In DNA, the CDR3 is TGTGCCAGCAGCCCTATCGGGGGTCCCTACAATGAGCAGTTCTTC.

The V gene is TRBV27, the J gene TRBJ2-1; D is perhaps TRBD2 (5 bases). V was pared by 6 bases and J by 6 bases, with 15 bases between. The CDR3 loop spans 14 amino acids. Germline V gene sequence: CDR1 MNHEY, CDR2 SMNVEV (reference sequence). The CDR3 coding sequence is TGTGCCAGCAGGGGCGGGCCTACTATCAATGAGCAGTTCTTC. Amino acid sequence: CASRGGPTINEQFF.

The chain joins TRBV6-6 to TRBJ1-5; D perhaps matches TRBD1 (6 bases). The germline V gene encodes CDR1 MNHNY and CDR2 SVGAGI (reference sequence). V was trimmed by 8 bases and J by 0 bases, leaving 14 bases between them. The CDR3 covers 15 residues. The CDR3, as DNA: TGTGCCAGCCTCGACAGGCCTTATAGCAATCAGCCCCAGCATTTT. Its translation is CASLDRPYSNQPQHF.

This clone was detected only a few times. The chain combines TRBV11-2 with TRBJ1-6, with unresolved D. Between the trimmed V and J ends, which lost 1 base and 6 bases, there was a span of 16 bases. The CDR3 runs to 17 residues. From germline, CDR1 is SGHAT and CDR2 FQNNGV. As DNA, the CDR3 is TGTGCCAGCAGCTTAGGACTAGGGAAGGTAGGTAATTCACCCCTCCACTTT. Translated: CASSLGLGKVGNSPLHF.

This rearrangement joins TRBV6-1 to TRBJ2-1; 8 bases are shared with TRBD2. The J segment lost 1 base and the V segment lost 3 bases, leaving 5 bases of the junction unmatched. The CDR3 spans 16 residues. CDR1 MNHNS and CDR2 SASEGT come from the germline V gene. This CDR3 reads CASSEPAGGSYNEQFF. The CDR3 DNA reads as TGTGCCAGCAGTGAGCCTGCGGGGGGTTCCTACAATGAGCAGTTCTTC.

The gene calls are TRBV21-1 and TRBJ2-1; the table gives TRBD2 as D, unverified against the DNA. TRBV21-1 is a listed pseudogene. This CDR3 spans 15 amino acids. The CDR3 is CASSEGGGGYNEQFF. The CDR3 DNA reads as TGTGCCAGCAGCGAAGGGGGAGGAGGGTACAATGAGCAGTTCTTC.

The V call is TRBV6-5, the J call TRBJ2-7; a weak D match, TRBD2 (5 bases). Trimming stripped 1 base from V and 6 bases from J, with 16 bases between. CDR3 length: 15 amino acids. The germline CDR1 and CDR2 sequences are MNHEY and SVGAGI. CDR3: CASSYYNGPGVEQYF. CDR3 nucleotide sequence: TGTGCCAGCAGTTACTACAACGGGCCCGGGGTCGAGCAGTACTTC.

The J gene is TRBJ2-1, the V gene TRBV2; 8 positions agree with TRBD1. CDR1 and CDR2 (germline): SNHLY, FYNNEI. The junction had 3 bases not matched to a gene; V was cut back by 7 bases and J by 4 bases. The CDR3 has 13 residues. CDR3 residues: CASNRDRYNEQFF. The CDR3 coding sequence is TGTGCCAGCAACCGGGACAGGTACAATGAGCAGTTCTTC.

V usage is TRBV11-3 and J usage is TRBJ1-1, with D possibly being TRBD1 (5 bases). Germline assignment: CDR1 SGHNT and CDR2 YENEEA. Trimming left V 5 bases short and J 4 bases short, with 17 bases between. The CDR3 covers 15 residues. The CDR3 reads CASSLLWGGGTEAFF. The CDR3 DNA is TGTGCCAGCAGCCTTCTCTGGGGGGGTGGCACTGAAGCTTTCTTT.

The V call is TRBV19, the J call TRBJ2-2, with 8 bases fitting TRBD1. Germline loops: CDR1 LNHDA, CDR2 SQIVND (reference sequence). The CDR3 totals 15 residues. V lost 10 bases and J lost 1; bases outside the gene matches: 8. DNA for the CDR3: TGTGCCACCCACCTGACAGGGGAGAACACCGGGGAGCTGTTTTTT. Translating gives CATHLTGENTGELFF.

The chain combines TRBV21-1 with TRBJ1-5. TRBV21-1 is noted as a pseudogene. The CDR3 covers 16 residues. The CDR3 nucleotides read TGTGCCAGCAGCAAAGCTGTCCTATATAGCAATCAGCCCCAGCATTTT. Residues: CASSKAVLYSNQPQHF.

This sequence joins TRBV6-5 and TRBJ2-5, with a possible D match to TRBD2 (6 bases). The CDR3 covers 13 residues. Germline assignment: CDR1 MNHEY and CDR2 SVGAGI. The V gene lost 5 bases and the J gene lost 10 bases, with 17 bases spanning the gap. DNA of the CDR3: TGTGCCAGCAGTGCTCCCACCCGGAGGGTCCAGTACTTC. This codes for CASSAPTRRVQYF.

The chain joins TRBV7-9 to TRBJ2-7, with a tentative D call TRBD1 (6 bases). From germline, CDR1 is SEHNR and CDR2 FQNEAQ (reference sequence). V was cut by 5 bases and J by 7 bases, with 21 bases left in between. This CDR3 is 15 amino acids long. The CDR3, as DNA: TGTGCCAGCAGCCCCGGACAGTACTCCGTGTGGGAGCAGTACTTC. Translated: CASSPGQYSVWEQYF.

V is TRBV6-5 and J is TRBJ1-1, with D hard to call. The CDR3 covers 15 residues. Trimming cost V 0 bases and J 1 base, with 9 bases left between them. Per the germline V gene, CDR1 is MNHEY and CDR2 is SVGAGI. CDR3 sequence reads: CASSYSFGENTEAFF. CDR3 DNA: TGTGCCAGCAGTTACTCGTTCGGGGAGAACACTGAAGCTTTCTTT.

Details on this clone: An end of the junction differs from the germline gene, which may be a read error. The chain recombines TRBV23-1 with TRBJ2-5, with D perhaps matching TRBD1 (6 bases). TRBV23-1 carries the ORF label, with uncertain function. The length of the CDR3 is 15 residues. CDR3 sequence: CASGPKGQYQEAQYF. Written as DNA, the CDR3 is TGCGCCAGCGGACCTAAAGGACAGTACCAAGAGGCCCAGTACTTC.

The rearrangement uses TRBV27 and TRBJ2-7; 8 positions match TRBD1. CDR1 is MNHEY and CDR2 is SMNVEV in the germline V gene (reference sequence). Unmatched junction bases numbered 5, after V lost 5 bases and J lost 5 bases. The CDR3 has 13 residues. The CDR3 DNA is TGTGCCAGCAGTGAACAGGGGGTACACGAGCAGTACTTC. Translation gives CASSEQGVHEQYF.

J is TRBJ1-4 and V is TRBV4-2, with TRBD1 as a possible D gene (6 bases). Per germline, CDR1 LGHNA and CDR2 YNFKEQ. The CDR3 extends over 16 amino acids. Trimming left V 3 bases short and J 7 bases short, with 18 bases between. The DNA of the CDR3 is TGTGCCAGCAGCCACCTCTTGGCAGGGGCCGGTGAAAAACTGTTTTTT. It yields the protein CASSHLLAGAGEKLFF.